The source of this T cell receptor (beta chain) is a study of cytomegalovirus exposure and HLA in healthy donors. Study as a whole: From donors who were HLA-typed, an early data release held around 85 million unique TCRs.

Study-wide results and limits: Three CMV-associated chains proved CMV antigen-specific in vitro.

On this clone itself: Its antigen is currently unknown.

The PCR was carried out with 60 Vbeta primers and 13 Jbeta primers. Sequencing was performed with immunoSEQ multiplex PCR; in TCRdb, only in-frame clones are kept and a portion is missing. The repertoire holds around 85,000 clones, roughly 80% seen once, with about 30% in the top ten. CDR3 length: 13 amino acids. Germline V CDR1 and CDR2: SGHNT, YYREEE (reference sequence). Trimming cost V 6 bases and J 8 bases; bases outside gene matches: 5. The origin of this receptor is a man between 45 and 60 years old in good health and CMV-seropositive. Sequenced sample: PBMCs. The V gene is TRBV5-4, the J gene TRBJ2-1; 10 bases line up with TRBD1. This CDR3 reads CASNQGQGHEQFF. In DNA form, the CDR3 reads TGTGCCAGCAACCAGGGACAGGGGCATGAGCAGTTCTTC.